The rows below give T cell receptor beta chains drawn from one sample of a study of blood T cell repertoires in COVID-19. Sequenced by immunoSEQ multiplex PCR; TCRdb stores in-frame clones only, minus some. The repertoire has 100,000 to 150,000 clones, 85% of them found once; the top ten carry 5% to 8%. Sequenced sample: peripheral blood. Receptors were obtained from a man aged 80 or over with active or convalescent COVID-19. The CDR3 runs from the conserved cysteine through the conserved F or W. D genes are given only for firm matches. The size entry is marked missing in some rows and otherwise reads once, few, many or a size class.

clone size: once; D gene: TRBD1; V gene: TRBV3-1/TRBV3-2; J gene: TRBJ1-3; CDR3 protein: CASSNTGARGNTIYF; CDR3 DNA: TGTGCCAGCAGCAACACAGGGGCGCGAGGAAACACCATATATTTT
clone size: -; D gene: -; V gene: TRBV5-4; J gene: TRBJ2-5; CDR3 protein: CASSLRGEETQYF; CDR3 DNA: TGTGCCAGCAGCTTGAGGGGCGAGGAGACCCAGTACTTC
clone size: few; D gene: -; V gene: TRBV5-1; J gene: TRBJ1-4; CDR3 protein: CASSLGAPGREKLFF; CDR3 DNA: TGCGCCAGCAGCTTGGGAGCGCCGGGTAGGGAAAAACTGTTTTTT
clone size: -; D gene: -; V gene: TRBV28; J gene: TRBJ1-2; CDR3 protein: CASTTPLRNYGYTF; CDR3 DNA: TGTGCCAGCACTACCCCCCTTCGGAACTATGGCTACACCTTC
clone size: -; D gene: TRBD1; V gene: TRBV25-1; J gene: TRBJ1-5; CDR3 protein: CASSEAGQGNQPQHF; CDR3 DNA: TGTGCCAGCAGTGAAGCTGGACAGGGCAATCAGCCCCAGCATTTT
clone size: -; D gene: TRBD2; V gene: TRBV24-1; J gene: TRBJ2-1; CDR3 protein: CASSPAAGGLNEQFF; CDR3 DNA: TGTGCCAGTTCTCCGGCAGCGGGGGGTTTAAATGAGCAGTTCTTC
clone size: -; D gene: -; V gene: TRBV5-5; J gene: TRBJ1-1; CDR3 protein: CASSLGGGTEAFF; CDR3 DNA: TGTGCCAGCAGCTTAGGGGGTGGCACTGAAGCTTTCTTT
clone size: -; D gene: -; V gene: TRBV7-2; J gene: TRBJ2-7; CDR3 protein: CASSLRASDGGEQYF; CDR3 DNA: TGTGCCAGCAGCTTAAGAGCGAGCGATGGTGGCGAGCAGTACTTC
clone size: -; D gene: TRBD1; V gene: TRBV28; J gene: TRBJ2-1; CDR3 protein: CASSSTGTGSNEQFF; CDR3 DNA: TGTGCCAGCAGTTCCACCGGGACAGGGTCCAATGAGCAGTTCTTC
clone size: -; D gene: TRBD1; V gene: TRBV16; J gene: TRBJ2-1; CDR3 protein: CASSQSDRGRYNEQFF; CDR3 DNA: TGTGCCAGCAGCCAATCGGACAGGGGGCGGTACAATGAGCAGTTCTTC